This T cell receptor beta chain originates from a study of cytomegalovirus exposure and HLA in healthy donors. Study overall: Samples from HLA-typed donors yielded 65 million to 90 million unique TCRs in an early data release.

In this sample, this clone turned up a few times. The antigen remains unidentified. The CDR3 has 14 amino acids. General study points: Productive rates of about 90% or about 30% were seen for most TCR beta V segments in an earlier analysis.

PCR employed 60 Vbeta and 13 Jbeta primers. TCRdb keeps only in-frame clones here, not all; method: immunoSEQ multiplex PCR. This repertoire shows about 130,000 clones, roughly 75% found once; its top ten account for less than 5%. The sample was PBMCs. V usage is TRBV21-1 and J usage is TRBJ2-1; the table's D call of TRBD1 was not tested on the DNA. TRBV21-1 is classified as a pseudogene. This clonotype was obtained from a man aged 25-45 years in good health. The DNA for the CDR3 is TGTGCCAGCACCCCCAGGGGCCCCTACAATGAGCAGTTCTTC. It codes for CASTPRGPYNEQFF.